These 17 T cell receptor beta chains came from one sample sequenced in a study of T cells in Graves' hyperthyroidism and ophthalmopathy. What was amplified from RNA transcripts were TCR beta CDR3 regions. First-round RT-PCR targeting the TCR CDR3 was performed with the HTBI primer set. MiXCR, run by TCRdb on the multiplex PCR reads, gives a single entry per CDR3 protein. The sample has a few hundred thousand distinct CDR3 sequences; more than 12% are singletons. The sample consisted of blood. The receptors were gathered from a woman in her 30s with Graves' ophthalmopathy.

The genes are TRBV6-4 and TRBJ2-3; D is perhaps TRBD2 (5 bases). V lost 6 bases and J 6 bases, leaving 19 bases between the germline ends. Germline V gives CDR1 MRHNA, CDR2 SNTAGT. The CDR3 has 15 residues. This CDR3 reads CASRSPRRASDTQYF. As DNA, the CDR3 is TGTGCCAGCAGATCCCCGCGGCGGGCCTCCGATACGCAGTATTTT.

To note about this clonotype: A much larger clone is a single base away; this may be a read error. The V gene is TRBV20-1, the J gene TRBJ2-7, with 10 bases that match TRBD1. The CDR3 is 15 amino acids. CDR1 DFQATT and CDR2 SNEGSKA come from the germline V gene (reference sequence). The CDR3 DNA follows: TGCAGCCCGCCGAGGGTCGGGACAGGGGCCTACGGGCAGTACTTC. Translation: CSPPRVGTGAYGQYF.

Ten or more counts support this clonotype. This CDR3 is CASSLRGPNEKLFF. The CDR3 DNA is TGTGCCAGCAGCTTGCGAGGTCCTAATGAAAAACTGTTTTTT. The V call is TRBV28, the J call TRBJ1-4, with unresolved D. V gave up 6 bases and J gave up 3 bases, with 11 bases separating them. This CDR3 is 14 amino acids long. CDR1 and CDR2 from the germline V gene are MDHEN and SYDVKM.

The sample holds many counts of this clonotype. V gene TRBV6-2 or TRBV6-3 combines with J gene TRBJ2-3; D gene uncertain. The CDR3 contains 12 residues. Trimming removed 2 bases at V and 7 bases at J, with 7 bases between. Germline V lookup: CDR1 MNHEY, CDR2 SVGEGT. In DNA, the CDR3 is TGTGCCAGCAGTTACGGGTCATATACGCAGTATTTT. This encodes CASSYGSYTQYF.

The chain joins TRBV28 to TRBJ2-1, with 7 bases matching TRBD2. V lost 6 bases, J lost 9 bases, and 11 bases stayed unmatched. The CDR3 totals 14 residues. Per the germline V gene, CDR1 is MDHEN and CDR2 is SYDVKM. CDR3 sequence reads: CASSRSGYHSEQFF. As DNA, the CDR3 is TGTGCCAGCAGCCGTAGCGGGTATCACAGTGAGCAGTTCTTC. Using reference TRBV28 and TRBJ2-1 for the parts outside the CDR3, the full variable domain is DVKVTQSSRYLVKRTGEKVFLECVQDMDHENMFWYRQDPGLGLRLIYFSYDVKMKEKGDIPEGYSVSREKKERFSLILESASTNQTSMYLCASSRSGYHSEQFFGPGTRLTVL.

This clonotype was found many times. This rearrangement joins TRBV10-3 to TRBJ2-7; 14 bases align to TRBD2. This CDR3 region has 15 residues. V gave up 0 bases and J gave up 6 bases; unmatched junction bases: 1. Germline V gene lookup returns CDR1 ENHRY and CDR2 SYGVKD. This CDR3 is CAISESGLAGVEQYF. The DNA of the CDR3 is TGTGCCATCAGTGAGTCGGGACTAGCGGGGGTCGAGCAGTACTTC.

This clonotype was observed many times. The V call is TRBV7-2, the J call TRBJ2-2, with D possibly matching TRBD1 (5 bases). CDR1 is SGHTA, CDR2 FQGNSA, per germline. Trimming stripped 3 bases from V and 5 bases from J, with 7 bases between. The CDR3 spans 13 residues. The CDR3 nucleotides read TGTGCCAGCAGCTTCGCAGGGACCGGGGAGCTGTTTTTT. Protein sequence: CASSFAGTGELFF.

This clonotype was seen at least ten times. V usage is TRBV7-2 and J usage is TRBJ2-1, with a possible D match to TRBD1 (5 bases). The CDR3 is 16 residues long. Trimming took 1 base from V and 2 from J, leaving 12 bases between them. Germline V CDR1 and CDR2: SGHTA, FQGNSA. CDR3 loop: CASSLEGAGTYNEQFF. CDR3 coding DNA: TGTGCCAGCAGCTTAGAAGGGGCAGGAACCTACAATGAGCAGTTCTTC.

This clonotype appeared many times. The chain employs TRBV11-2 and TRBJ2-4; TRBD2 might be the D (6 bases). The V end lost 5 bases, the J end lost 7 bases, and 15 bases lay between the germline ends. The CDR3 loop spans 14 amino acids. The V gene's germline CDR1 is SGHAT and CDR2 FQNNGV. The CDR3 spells CASSLGLGGNIQYF. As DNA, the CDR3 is TGTGCCAGCAGCCTCGGACTGGGGGGTAACATTCAGTACTTC.

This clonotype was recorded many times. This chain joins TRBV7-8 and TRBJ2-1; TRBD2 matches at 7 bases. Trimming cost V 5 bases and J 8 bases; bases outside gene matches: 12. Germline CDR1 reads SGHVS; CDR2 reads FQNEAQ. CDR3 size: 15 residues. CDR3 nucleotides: TGTGCCAGCAGCGGAGTCGGGGCGGGAGAGGATGAGCAGTTCTTC. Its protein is CASSGVGAGEDEQFF.

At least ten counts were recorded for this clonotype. CDR3 in DNA: TGTGCCAGCAGTTACCGGAACACTGAAGCTTTCTTT. It yields the protein CASSYRNTEAFF. The rearrangement uses TRBV6-5 and TRBJ1-1, with D uncertain. CDR3 size: 12 residues. V was trimmed by 2 bases and J by 1 base, leaving 2 bases between them. CDR1 MNHEY and CDR2 SVGAGI come from the germline V gene.

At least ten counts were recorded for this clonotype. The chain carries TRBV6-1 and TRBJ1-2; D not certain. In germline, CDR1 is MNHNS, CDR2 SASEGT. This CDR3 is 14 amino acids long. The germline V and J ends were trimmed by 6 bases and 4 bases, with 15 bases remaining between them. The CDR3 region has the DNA TGTGCCAGCAGCTCACATGGGTATAGCTATGGCTACACCTTC. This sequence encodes CASSSHGYSYGYTF.

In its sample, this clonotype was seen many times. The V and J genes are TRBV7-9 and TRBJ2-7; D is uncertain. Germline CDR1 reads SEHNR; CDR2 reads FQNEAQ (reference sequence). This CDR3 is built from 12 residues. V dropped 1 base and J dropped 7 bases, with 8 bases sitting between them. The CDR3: CASSLGSREQYF. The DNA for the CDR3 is TGTGCCAGCAGCTTAGGGTCCCGAGAGCAGTACTTC. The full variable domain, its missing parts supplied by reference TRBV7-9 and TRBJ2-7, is DTGVSQNPRHKITKRGQNVTFRCDPISEHNRLYWYRQTLGQGPEFLTYFQNEAQLEKSRLLSDRFSAERPKGSFSTLEIQRTEQGDSAMYLCASSLGSREQYFGPGTRLTVT.

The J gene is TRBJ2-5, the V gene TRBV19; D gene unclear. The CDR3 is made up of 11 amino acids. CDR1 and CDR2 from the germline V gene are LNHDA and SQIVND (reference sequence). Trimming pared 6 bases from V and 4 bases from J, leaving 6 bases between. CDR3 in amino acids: CASRVGETQYF. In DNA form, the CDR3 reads TGTGCCAGTAGAGTGGGAGAGACCCAGTACTTC.

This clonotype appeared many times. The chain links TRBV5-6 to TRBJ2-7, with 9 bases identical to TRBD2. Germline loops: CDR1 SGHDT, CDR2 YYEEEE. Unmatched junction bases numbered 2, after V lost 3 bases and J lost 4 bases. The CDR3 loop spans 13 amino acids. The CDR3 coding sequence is TGTGCCAGCAGCTCGACTAGCGGTTACGAGCAGTACTTC. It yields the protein CASSSTSGYEQYF.

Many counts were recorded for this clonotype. In DNA form, the CDR3 reads TGTGCCAGCAGCTCACCAGGGTTTAGAGCAGCCAGCGACCAGTACTTC. It yields the protein CASSSPGFRAASDQYF. The chain couples TRBV7-9 to TRBJ2-5, with D perhaps TRBD1 (5 bases). Germline lookup yields CDR1 SEHNR and CDR2 FQNEAQ (reference sequence). Trimming stripped 4 bases from V and 10 bases from J, with 25 bases between. This CDR3 region has 16 residues. Complete variable domain (other parts from reference TRBV7-9 and TRBJ2-5): DTGVSQNPRHKITKRGQNVTFRCDPISEHNRLYWYRQTLGQGPEFLTYFQNEAQLEKSRLLSDRFSAERPKGSFSTLEIQRTEQGDSAMYLCASSSPGFRAASDQYFGPGTRLLVL.

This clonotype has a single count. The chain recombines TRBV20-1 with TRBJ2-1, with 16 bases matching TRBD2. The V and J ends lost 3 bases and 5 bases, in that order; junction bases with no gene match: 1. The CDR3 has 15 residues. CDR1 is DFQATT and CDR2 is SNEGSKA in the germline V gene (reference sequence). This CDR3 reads CSASGTSGGDNEQFF. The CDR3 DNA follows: TGCAGTGCTAGCGGGACTAGCGGGGGGGACAATGAGCAGTTCTTC.